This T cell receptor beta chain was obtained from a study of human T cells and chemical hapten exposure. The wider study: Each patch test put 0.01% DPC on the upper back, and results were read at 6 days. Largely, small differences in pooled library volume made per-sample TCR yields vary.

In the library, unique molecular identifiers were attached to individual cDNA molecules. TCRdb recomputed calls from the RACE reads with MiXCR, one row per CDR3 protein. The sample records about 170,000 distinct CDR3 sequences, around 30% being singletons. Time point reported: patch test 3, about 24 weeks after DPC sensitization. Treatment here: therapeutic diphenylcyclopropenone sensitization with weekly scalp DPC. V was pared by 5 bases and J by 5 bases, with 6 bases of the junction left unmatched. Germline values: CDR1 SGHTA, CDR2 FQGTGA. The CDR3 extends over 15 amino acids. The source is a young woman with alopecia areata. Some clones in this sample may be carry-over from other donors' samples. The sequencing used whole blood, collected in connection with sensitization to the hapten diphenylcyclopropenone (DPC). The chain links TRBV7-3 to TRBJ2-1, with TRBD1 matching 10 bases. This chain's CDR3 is CASSLLGQGNNEQFF. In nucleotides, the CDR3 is TGTGCCAGCAGCCTCTTGGGACAGGGGAACAATGAGCAGTTCTTC.